This paragraph reports one T cell receptor beta chain. Its antigen is unidentified. The naive CD8 population came from CD45RO-negative cells selected for CCR7, without terminally differentiated effector memory CD45RA+ cells. The study enrolled healthy HIV-negative adults without recent acute infections or vaccinations as donors. Only Caucasian adults living in Nashville, Tennessee served as donors. Using immunoSEQ multiplex PCR, the repertoire was profiled, and TCRdb retains in-frame clones only, with some absent. The sample has under 600,000 clones, roughly 98% seen once. This record comes from a study of shared clonotypes between healthy human individuals. Study conclusions and caveats: Roughly 4.6% of naive CD4 clonotypes were common to a few donors.

This clonotype originated in a man under 40 in good health. Sample: naive CD8+ T cells sorted from blood.

CDR3: CASSSGWSDYGYTF. CDR3 nucleotides: TGTGCCAGCAGCTCAGGCTGGAGCGACTATGGCTACACCTTC. This chain links TRBV11-2 with TRBJ1-2; unclear D gene. This CDR3 has 14 amino acids. Looked up from germline, CDR1 is SGHAT and CDR2 is FQNNGV. V lost 4 bases and J lost 3, with 12 bases in between.